This T cell receptor beta chain was captured in a study of T-cell reconstitution after alpha-beta-depleted transplantation in children. The CDR3 runs 13 residues. J gave up 3 bases and V 4 bases, and 3 bases lay outside the gene matches. Germline CDR1 and CDR2: SGHRS and YFSETQ. This clonotype has ten or more counts. The antigen remains unidentified. General study points: The origin of alpha-beta T cells about two months after transplant was reportedly several hundred expanded graft clones. T cells produced anew were the main source of T-cell counts and diversity one year after transplant. Recipient T cells and thymic progenitors that survived were the source of the high TCRbeta diversity seen at day 60 in some patients.

The TCRbeta library was prepared with unique molecular identifiers. One entry per CDR3 protein, called by TCRdb with MiXCR from the PCR reads. This table holds a few hundred thousand distinct CDR3 sequences, around 7.3% found once. The chain joins TRBV5-1 to TRBJ1-2; 7 positions agree with TRBD1. The receptor's source is a female patient aged 2-10 years who had a stem cell transplant for Fanconi anemia, so the T cells may come from the graft donor. Sequencing was performed on peripheral blood, taken 360 days after TCRalphabeta/CD19-depleted stem cell transplant. The CDR3 is CASSVDRDYGYTF. The CDR3 DNA is TGCGCCAGCAGCGTCGACAGGGACTATGGCTACACCTTC.